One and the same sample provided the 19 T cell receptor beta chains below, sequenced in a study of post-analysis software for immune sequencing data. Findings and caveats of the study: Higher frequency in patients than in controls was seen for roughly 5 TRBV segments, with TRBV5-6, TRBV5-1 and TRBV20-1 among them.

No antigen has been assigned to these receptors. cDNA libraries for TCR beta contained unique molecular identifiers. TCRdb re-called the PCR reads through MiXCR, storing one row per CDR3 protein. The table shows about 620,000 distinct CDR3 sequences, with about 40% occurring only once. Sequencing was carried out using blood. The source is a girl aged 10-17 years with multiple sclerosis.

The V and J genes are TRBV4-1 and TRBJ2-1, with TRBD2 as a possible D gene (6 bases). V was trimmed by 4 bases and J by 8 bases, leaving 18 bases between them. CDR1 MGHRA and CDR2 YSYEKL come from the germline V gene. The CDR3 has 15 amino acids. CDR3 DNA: TGCGCCAGCAGCCTTAGCGGCTACTTGATTGATGAGCAGTTCTTC. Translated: CASSLSGYLIDEQFF.

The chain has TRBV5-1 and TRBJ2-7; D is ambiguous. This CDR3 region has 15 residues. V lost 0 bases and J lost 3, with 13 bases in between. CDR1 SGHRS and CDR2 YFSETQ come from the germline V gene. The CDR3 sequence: CASSLARVTSYEQYF. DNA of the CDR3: TGCGCCAGCAGCTTGGCTCGGGTTACCAGCTACGAGCAGTACTTC.

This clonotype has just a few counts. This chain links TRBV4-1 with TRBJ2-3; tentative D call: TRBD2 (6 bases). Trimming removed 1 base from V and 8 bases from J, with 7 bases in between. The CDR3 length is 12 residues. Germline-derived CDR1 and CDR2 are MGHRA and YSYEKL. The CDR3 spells CASSQGLGTQYF. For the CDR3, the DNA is TGCGCCAGCAGCCAAGGACTAGGTACGCAGTATTTT.

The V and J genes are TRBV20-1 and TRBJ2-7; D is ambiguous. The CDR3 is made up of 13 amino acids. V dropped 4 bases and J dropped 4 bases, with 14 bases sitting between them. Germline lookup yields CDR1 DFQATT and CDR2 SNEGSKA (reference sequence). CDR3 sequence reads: CSAKQSSGYEQYF. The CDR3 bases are TGCAGTGCTAAACAGAGCTCCGGGTACGAGCAGTACTTC.

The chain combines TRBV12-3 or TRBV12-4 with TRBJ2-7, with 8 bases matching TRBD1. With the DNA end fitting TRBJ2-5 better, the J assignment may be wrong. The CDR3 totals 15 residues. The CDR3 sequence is CASSSSDREQETQYF. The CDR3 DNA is TGTGCCAGCAGCTCCTCGGACAGGGAACAAGAGACCCAGTACTTC.

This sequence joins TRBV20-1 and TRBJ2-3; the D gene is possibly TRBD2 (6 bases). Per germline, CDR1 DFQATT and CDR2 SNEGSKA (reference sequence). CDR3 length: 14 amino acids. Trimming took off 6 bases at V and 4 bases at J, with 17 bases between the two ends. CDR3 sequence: CSASGTQNADTQYF. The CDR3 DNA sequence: TGCAGTGCCTCCGGGACTCAGAACGCAGATACGCAGTATTTT.

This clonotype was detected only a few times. The chain's CDR3 is CASTLSGTAPYNEQFF. The CDR3 bases are TGTGCCAGCACCTTGTCCGGGACAGCTCCATACAATGAGCAGTTCTTC. The chain couples TRBV6-1 to TRBJ2-1; TRBD1 matches at 7 bases. Trimming at V came to 7 bases and at J to 4 bases, leaving 13 bases not matched to a gene. CDR1 and CDR2 (germline): MNHNS, SASEGT. This CDR3 has 16 amino acids.

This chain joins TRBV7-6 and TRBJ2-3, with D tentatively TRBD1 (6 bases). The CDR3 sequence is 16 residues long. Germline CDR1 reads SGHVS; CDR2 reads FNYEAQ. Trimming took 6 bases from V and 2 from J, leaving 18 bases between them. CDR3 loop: CASSPTMRGITDTQYF. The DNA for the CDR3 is TGTGCCAGCAGTCCCACAATGAGGGGGATCACAGATACGCAGTATTTT.

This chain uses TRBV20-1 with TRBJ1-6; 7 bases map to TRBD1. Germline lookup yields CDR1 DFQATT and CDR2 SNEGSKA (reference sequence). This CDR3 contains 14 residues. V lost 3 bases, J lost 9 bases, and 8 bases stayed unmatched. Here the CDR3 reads CSASEQGFGSPLHF. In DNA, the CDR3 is TGCAGTGCTAGCGAACAGGGGTTTGGTTCACCCCTCCACTTT.

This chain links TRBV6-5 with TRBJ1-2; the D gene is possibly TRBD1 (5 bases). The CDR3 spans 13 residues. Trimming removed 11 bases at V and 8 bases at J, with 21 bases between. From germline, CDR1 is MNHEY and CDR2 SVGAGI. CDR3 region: CACAGTDLLGYTF. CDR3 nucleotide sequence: TGTGCCTGCGCCGGGACCGACCTATTAGGCTACACCTTC.

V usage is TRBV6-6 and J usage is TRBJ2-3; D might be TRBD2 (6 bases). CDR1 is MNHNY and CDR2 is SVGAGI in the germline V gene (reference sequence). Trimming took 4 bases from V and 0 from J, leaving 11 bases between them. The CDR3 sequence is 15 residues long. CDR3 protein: CASSWDSPSTDTQYF. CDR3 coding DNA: TGTGCCAGCAGTTGGGACTCTCCTAGCACAGATACGCAGTATTTT.

Here the CDR3 reads CASSPTALASSYNEQFF. CDR3 DNA: TGTGCCAGCAGTCCCACCGCTTTGGCGAGCTCCTACAATGAGCAGTTCTTC. The V gene is TRBV12-3 or TRBV12-4, the J gene TRBJ2-1; D is unresolved. V lost 5 bases and J 0 bases, leaving 17 bases between the germline ends. The CDR3 has 17 amino acids.

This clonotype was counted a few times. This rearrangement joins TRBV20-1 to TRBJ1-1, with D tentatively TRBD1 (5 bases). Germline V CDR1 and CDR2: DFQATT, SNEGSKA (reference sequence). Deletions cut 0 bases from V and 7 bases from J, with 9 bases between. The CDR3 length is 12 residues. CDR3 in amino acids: CSAREIQGEAFF. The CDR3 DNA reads TGCAGTGCTAGAGAGATCCAGGGTGAAGCTTTCTTT.

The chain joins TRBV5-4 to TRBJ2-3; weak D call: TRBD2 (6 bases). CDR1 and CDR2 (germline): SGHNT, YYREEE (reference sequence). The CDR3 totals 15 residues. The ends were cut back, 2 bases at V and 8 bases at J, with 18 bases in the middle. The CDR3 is CASSFVGGSAGTQYF. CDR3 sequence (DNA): TGTGCCAGCAGCTTCGTCGGAGGGTCGGCGGGTACGCAGTATTTT. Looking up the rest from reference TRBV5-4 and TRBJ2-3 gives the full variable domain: ETGVTQSPTHLIKTRGQQVTLRCSSQSGHNTVSWYQQALGQGPQFIFQYYREEENGRGNFPPRFSGLQFPNYSSELNVNALELDDSALYLCASSFVGGSAGTQYFGPGTRLTVL.

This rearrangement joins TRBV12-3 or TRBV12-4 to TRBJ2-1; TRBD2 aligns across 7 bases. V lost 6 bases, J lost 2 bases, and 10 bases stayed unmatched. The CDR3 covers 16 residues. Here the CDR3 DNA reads TGTGCCAGCAGCCTAGGGAGCCTAGCGGCCTACAATGAGCAGTTCTTC. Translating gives CASSLGSLAAYNEQFF.

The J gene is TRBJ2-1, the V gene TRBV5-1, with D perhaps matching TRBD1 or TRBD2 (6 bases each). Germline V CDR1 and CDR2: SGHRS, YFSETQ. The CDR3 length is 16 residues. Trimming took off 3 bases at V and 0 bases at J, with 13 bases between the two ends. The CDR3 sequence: CASSWGASSSYNEQFF. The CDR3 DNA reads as TGCGCCAGCAGCTGGGGGGCCTCAAGCTCCTACAATGAGCAGTTCTTC.

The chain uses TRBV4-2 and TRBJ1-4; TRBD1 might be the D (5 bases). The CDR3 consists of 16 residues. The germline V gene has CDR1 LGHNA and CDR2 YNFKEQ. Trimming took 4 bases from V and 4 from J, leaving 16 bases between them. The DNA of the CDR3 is TGTGCCAGCAGCCCGGATGGGTGGCAGGGTAATGAAAAACTGTTTTTT. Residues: CASSPDGWQGNEKLFF.

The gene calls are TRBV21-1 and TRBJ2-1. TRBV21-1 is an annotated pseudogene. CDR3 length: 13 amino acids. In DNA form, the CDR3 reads TGTGCCAGCAGCAAAGGTGGCTGCAATGAGCAGTTCTTC. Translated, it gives CASSKGGCNEQFF.

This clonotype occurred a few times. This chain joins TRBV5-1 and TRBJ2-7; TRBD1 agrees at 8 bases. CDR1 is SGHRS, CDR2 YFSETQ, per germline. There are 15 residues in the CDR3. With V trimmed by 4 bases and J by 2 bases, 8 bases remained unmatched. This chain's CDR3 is CASSPPGQEAYEQYF. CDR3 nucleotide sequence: TGCGCCAGCAGCCCGCCGGGACAGGAGGCCTACGAGCAGTACTTC.